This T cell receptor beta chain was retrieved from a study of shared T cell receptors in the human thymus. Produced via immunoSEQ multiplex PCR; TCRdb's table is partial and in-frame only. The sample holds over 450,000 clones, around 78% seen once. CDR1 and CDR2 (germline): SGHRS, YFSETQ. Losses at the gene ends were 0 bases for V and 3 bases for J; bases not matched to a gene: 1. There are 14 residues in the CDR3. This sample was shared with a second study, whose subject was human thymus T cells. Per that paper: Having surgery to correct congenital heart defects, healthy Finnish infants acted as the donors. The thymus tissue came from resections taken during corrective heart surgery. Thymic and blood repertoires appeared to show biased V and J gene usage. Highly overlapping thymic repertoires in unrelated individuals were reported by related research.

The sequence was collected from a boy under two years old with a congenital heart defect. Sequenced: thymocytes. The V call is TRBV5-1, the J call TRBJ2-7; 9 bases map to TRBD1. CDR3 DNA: TGCGCCAGCAGCTTGGACAGGGGGCACTACGAGCAGTACTTC. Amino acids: CASSLDRGHYEQYF.